One and the same sample provided the 32 T cell receptor beta chains below, sequenced in a study of T cell clonality in common variable immunodeficiency (dated by TCRdb to the mid-2010s). Library construction relied on the immunoSEQ multiplex PCR assay. TCRdb stores this immuneACCESS table with in-frame sequences only. Part of the clones is absent; in the studies checked, under half of the shortfall reflects unresolved V genes, and no reason is known for the rest. Across this sample, 30,000 or so clones were tabulated and none appeared just once. Approximately 3% of the sample is taken by the ten largest. Results and caveats for the whole study, not just this receptor: CVID TCRbeta sequences reportedly showed fewer deletions and N-nucleotide insertions and lacked highly modified clones with 13 or more V deletions.

No cognate antigen is known for these TCRs. Sequencing was done on a sample of peripheral blood mononuclear cells. The receptor set was obtained from a human donor with common variable immunodeficiency.

This clone has ten or more counts. The read ends 3 residues early relative to the CDR3; the germline J gene fills the gap. This chain uses TRBV20-1 with TRBJ2-2, with TRBD1 identical over 10 bases. Germline CDR1 is DFQATT and CDR2 is SNEGSKA (reference sequence). This CDR3 is built from 17 residues. Trimming took 4 bases from V and 4 from J; bases not matched to a gene: 12. The chain's CDR3 is CSAMYPPGQGLTGELFF. Incomplete CDR3 DNA: TGCAGTGCTATGTATCCCCCGGGACAGGGGCTCACCGGGGAG.

This clone was found many times. The missing CDR3 end, 3 residues past where the read stops, is filled in from the germline J gene. The J gene is TRBJ1-2, the V gene TRBV20-1; 9 nucleotides match TRBD1. CDR3 size: 14 residues. The ends lost 5 bases at V and 2 bases at J; junction bases unmatched: 6. The V gene's germline CDR1 is DFQATT and CDR2 SNEGSKA (reference sequence). Partial CDR3 DNA: TGCAGTGCTCCAAGGACAGGGGCCAACTATGGC. Its translation: CSAPRTGANYG. The whole CDR3 protein reads CSAPRTGANYGYTF.

This clone has more than one count but fewer than ten. The sequenced CDR3 bases are TGTGCCAGTAGTATAGACAGGGACACTGAA. Translated, it gives CASSIDRDTE. The whole CDR3 sequence is CASSIDRDTEAFF. The chain carries TRBV19 and TRBJ1-1; D may be TRBD1 (5 bases). The read gets to within 3 residues of the CDR3 end, and the germline J gene fills in the rest. Germline V gene sequence: CDR1 LNHDA, CDR2 SQIVND (reference sequence). This CDR3 spans 13 amino acids. Trimming pared 0 bases from V and 3 bases from J, leaving 5 bases between.

This clone was counted only a few times. The read ends 3 residues shy of where the CDR3 ends; the end is completed using the germline J gene. The chain carries TRBV19 and TRBJ1-2; 7 bases line up with TRBD1. Per germline, CDR1 LNHDA and CDR2 SQIVND (reference sequence). After removal of 3 bases from V and 4 bases from J, the junction contained 5 bases not matched to a gene. The CDR3 has 14 residues. CDR3 protein: CASSIEQGPYGYTF. The CDR3 DNA, read in part, is TGTGCCAGTAGTATCGAACAGGGGCCCTATGGC. Full variable domain (rest looked up from reference TRBV19 and TRBJ1-2): DGGITQSPKYLFRKEGQNVTLSCEQNLNHDAMYWYRQDPGQGLRLIYYSQIVNDFQKGDIAEGYSVSREKKESFPLTVTSAQKNPTAFYLCASSIEQGPYGYTFGSGTRLTVV.

Notes on this clone: Read data end 3 residues before the CDR3 end; the end is taken from the germline J gene. The rearrangement uses TRBV20-1 and TRBJ2-7, with a possible D match to TRBD1 (6 bases). Trimming cost V 3 bases and J 5 bases, with 14 bases left between them. Germline V gene sequence: CDR1 DFQATT, CDR2 SNEGSKA (reference sequence). The CDR3 spans 13 residues. Incomplete CDR3 DNA: TGCAGTGCTAGGGACAGTCGGGTCGACGAG. This gives the protein CSARDSRVDE. The CDR3 in its entirety is CSARDSRVDEQYF.

This clone has a count of ten or more. Coverage ceases 3 residues before the CDR3 finishes, and the germline J gene fills in the end. V gene TRBV20-1 combines with J gene TRBJ1-6; 7 bases fit TRBD1. The germline CDR1 and CDR2 sequences are DFQATT and SNEGSKA (reference sequence). The CDR3 contains 14 residues. Germline trimming cut 6 bases from V and 7 bases from J; bases unmatched to any gene: 9. The CDR3 bases that were read are TGCAGTGCCGGGACAGACCGACCCAATTCACCC. Translating it yields CSAGTDRPNSP. The whole CDR3 sequence reads CSAGTDRPNSPLHF.

Turning to this clone: The sequence runs out 3 residues before the end of the CDR3; the remainder is reconstructed from the germline J gene. The chain recombines TRBV2 with TRBJ2-7; D is unresolved. Germline V gene lookup returns CDR1 SNHLY and CDR2 FYNNEI. V was clipped by 5 bases and J by 3 bases, with 5 bases between them. This CDR3 spans 11 amino acids. The CDR3 reads CASSWLYEQYF. CDR3 bases read: TGTGCCAGCAGTTGGCTCTACGAG.

This clone turned up a few times. The read halts 3 residues ahead of the CDR3 end, with the missing end drawn from the germline J gene. The chain recombines TRBV11-2 with TRBJ2-5; 9 bases map to TRBD1. The CDR3 sequence is 14 residues long. Germline V gives CDR1 SGHAT, CDR2 FQNNGV. J lost 5 bases, V lost 6 bases, and 7 bases had no gene match. This CDR3 reads CASRSGTGLETQYF. The sequenced part of the CDR3 DNA is TGTGCCAGCAGGTCGGGGACAGGGTTGGAGACC. The variable domain in full, completed from reference TRBV11-2 and TRBJ2-5, reads EAGVAQSPRYKIIEKRQSVAFWCNPISGHATLYWYQQILGQGPKLLIQFQNNGVVDDSQLPKDRFSAERLKGVDSTLKIQPAKLEDSAVYLCASRSGTGLETQYFGPGTRLLVL.

A word on this clone: The read terminates 3 residues before the CDR3 end, so the remaining end is supplied by the germline J gene. The genes are TRBV7-2 and TRBJ1-1; D unresolved. This CDR3 has 15 amino acids. Germline CDR1 reads SGHTA; CDR2 reads FQGNSA. Trimming shortened V by 5 bases and J by 0 bases, and 13 bases separated the two germline ends. The CDR3 bases that were read are TGTGCCAGCAGCCCACAGAGTTTCCTGAACACTGAA. Protein sequence: CASSPQSFLNTE. The full CDR3 protein is CASSPQSFLNTEAFF.

Concerning this clone: The read falls 3 residues short of the CDR3 end, and the missing part is taken from the germline J gene. The J gene is TRBJ1-6, the V gene TRBV18, with 9 bases identical to TRBD1. Germline V gives CDR1 KGHSH, CDR2 LQKENI. The V segment lost 2 bases and the J segment 4 bases; nucleotides outside the gene matches: 0. The CDR3 length is 15 residues. CDR3 DNA, as far as it was read: TGTGCCAGCTCACCAGGGACAGGGTATAATTCACCC. Its protein is CASSPGTGYNSP. The CDR3 as a whole reads CASSPGTGYNSPLHF.

Comment on this clone: The read terminates 3 residues ahead of where the CDR3 ends, so the germline J gene completes it. The chain is built from TRBV18 and TRBJ1-4; a weak D match, TRBD1 (5 bases). Trimming took 0 bases from V and 8 from J, leaving 13 bases between them. Germline V gives CDR1 KGHSH, CDR2 LQKENI. The CDR3 covers 15 residues. Here the CDR3 reads CASSPPGLGPEKLFF. The sequenced part of the CDR3 DNA is TGTGCCAGCTCACCACCGGGGCTGGGGCCCGAAAAA.

The table lists this clone with many counts. The read gets to within 3 residues of the CDR3 end, and the germline J gene fills in the rest. This sequence joins TRBV7-3 and TRBJ2-3; 8 bases line up with TRBD2. J was trimmed by 2 bases and V by 6 bases; bases with no gene match: 7. The CDR3 spans 15 residues. Germline CDR1 SGHTA, CDR2 FQGTGA. The CDR3 bases that were read are TGTGCCAGCAGGTCTAGCGGGCGGTACACAGATACG. Its translation is CASRSSGRYTDT. The full CDR3 is CASRSSGRYTDTQYF.

This clone appeared a few times. The read terminates 3 residues ahead of where the CDR3 ends, so the germline J gene completes it. The rearrangement joins TRBV19 to TRBJ2-7, with TRBD1 matching over 9 bases. The CDR3 runs 15 residues. V dropped 4 bases and J dropped 0; count of bases not matched to a gene: 4. Germline V CDR1 and CDR2: LNHDA, SQIVND (reference sequence). The DNA read from the CDR3 is TGTGCCAGTAGTAGACCGGGACAGGGCTCCTACGAG. Translated, it gives CASSRPGQGSYE. The CDR3 in full is CASSRPGQGSYEQYF.

With respect to this clone: The read ends 3 residues before the CDR3 terminus; that terminus is restored from the germline J gene. The V call is TRBV19, the J call TRBJ2-1; D not certain. The CDR3 is 14 residues long. Looked up from germline, CDR1 is LNHDA and CDR2 is SQIVND (reference sequence). Trimming took 1 base from V and 6 from J, leaving 10 bases between them. CDR3 DNA (partial): TGTGCCAGTAGTATAGGAGTCAGGCGCAATGAG. It encodes CASSIGVRRNE. The CDR3 in full is CASSIGVRRNEQFF. The whole variable domain, filled in from reference TRBV19 and TRBJ2-1, reads DGGITQSPKYLFRKEGQNVTLSCEQNLNHDAMYWYRQDPGQGLRLIYYSQIVNDFQKGDIAEGYSVSREKKESFPLTVTSAQKNPTAFYLCASSIGVRRNEQFFGPGTRLTVL.

This clone was seen at least ten times. Incomplete CDR3 DNA: TGTGCCAGCAGTGAAGCCCTAGCGGGGGCCAATGAG. Translating it yields CASSEALAGANE. The complete CDR3 protein is CASSEALAGANEQFF. This chain uses TRBV6-1 with TRBJ2-1, with 10 bases aligning to TRBD2. The read finishes 3 residues shy of the CDR3 end, and the germline J gene is used to complete it. Germline values: CDR1 MNHNS, CDR2 SASEGT. The CDR3 runs to 15 residues. Trimming at V came to 0 bases and at J to 6 bases, leaving 2 bases not matched to a gene.

This clone was recorded many times. A read error may produce the germline difference seen at one junction end. The DNA ends 3 residues before the CDR3 does, and the rest of the CDR3 is filled in from the germline J gene. The chain has TRBV7-7 and TRBJ2-3; TRBD2 matches at 11 bases. The CDR3 totals 15 residues. In germline, CDR1 is SSHAT, CDR2 FNYEAQ (reference sequence). CDR3 loop: CASSAGLAVTDTQYF. CDR3 DNA, as far as it was read: TGTGCTAGCAGCGCGGGACTAGCGGTGACAGATACG.

The sample holds many counts of this clone. The read halts 3 residues ahead of the CDR3 end, with the missing end drawn from the germline J gene. The chain has TRBV19 and TRBJ1-1; no reliable D call. Germline lookup yields CDR1 LNHDA and CDR2 SQIVND (reference sequence). Trimming stripped 5 bases from V and 4 bases from J, with 17 bases between. The CDR3 is 15 residues long. The covered CDR3 bases are TGTGCCAGTAGTCCATTAGTCGGCGGGGTCACTGAA. Its translation is CASSPLVGGVTE. In full, the CDR3 reads CASSPLVGGVTEAFF.

This clone was counted between two and nine times. Read coverage stops 3 residues before the CDR3 terminus; the germline J gene supplies the remainder. The chain is built from TRBV6-1 and TRBJ1-5; TRBD1 is a possible D gene (6 bases). The CDR3 totals 18 residues. With 2 bases removed from V and 6 bases from J, the gap between germline ends came to 23 bases. Germline V gene sequence: CDR1 MNHNS, CDR2 SASEGT. The sequenced CDR3 bases are TGTGCCAGCAGTGAATCGGCGGTGTGGCAGGGGATCGGTCAGCCC. It encodes CASSESAVWQGIGQP. The whole CDR3 region reads CASSESAVWQGIGQPQHF.

On this clone: The read ends 3 residues before the CDR3 terminus; that terminus is restored from the germline J gene. The chain uses TRBV6-2 or TRBV6-3 and TRBJ2-4; TRBD1 matches at 7 bases. Losses at the gene ends were 5 bases for V and 4 bases for J; bases not matched to a gene: 5. CDR1 MNHEY and CDR2 SVGEGT come from the germline V gene. The CDR3 sequence is 14 residues long. The CDR3 DNA, read in part, is TGTGCCAGCAGTCTGACAGGGTCTAAAAACATT. Protein product: CASSLTGSKNI. The CDR3 in its entirety is CASSLTGSKNIQYF.

The table lists this clone with many counts. Coverage ceases 3 residues before the CDR3 finishes, and the germline J gene fills in the end. The J gene is TRBJ2-1, the V gene TRBV7-8; 8 nucleotides align to TRBD1. Trimming removed 4 bases from V and 9 bases from J; junction bases left unmatched: 17. This CDR3 spans 17 amino acids. Germline assignment: CDR1 SGHVS and CDR2 FQNEAQ. The CDR3 spells CASSYQGGQGAQGEQFF. The DNA read from the CDR3 is TGTGCCAGCAGCTATCAAGGAGGGCAGGGGGCGCAGGGTGAG.

This clone was counted between two and nine times. The read stops 3 residues short of the end of the CDR3; the missing end is completed from the germline J gene. The genes are TRBV19 and TRBJ2-1; TRBD2 matches 11 bases. The CDR3 consists of 20 residues. V lost 5 bases and J lost 2; bases outside the gene matches: 17. Germline V lookup: CDR1 LNHDA, CDR2 SQIVND (reference sequence). The part of the CDR3 DNA that was read is TGTGCCAGTAGTGCGGGGATTAGCGGGGGGGCGGATGGGCCCTACAATGAG. It encodes CASSAGISGGADGPYNE. The CDR3 in full is CASSAGISGGADGPYNEQFF.

This clone was counted only a few times. The read ends 3 residues before the CDR3 terminus; that terminus is restored from the germline J gene. The rearrangement links TRBV19 to TRBJ2-5, with 8 bases matching TRBD2. J was trimmed by 2 bases and V by 9 bases; bases with no gene match: 5. Germline-derived CDR1 and CDR2 are LNHDA and SQIVND (reference sequence). This CDR3 is built from 13 residues. The chain's CDR3 is CASLKRGQETQYF. The part of the CDR3 DNA that was read is TGTGCCAGCCTCAAGCGGGGGCAAGAGACC.

As concerns this clone: Read sequence stops 3 residues before the CDR3 end, and the germline J gene provides the missing end. This sequence joins TRBV7-2 and TRBJ2-7, with 7 bases aligning to TRBD1. Germline assignment: CDR1 SGHTA and CDR2 FQGNSA. The CDR3 length is 13 residues. Losses at the gene ends were 3 bases for V and 3 bases for J; bases not matched to a gene: 2. The covered CDR3 bases are TGTGCCAGCAGCTTTCGACAGGGCTACGAG. Residues: CASSFRQGYE. The entire CDR3 sequence reads CASSFRQGYEQYF. The complete variable domain, with remaining parts taken from reference TRBV7-2 and TRBJ2-7, reads GAGVSQSPSNKVTEKGKDVELRCDPISGHTALYWYRQSLGQGLEFLIYFQGNSAPDKSGLPSDRFSAERTGGSVSTLTIQRTQQEDSAVYLCASSFRQGYEQYFGPGTRLTVT.

Worth noting for this clone: The missing CDR3 end, 3 residues past where the read stops, is filled in from the germline J gene. The chain joins TRBV30 to TRBJ2-3, with 8 bases matching TRBD2. The length of the CDR3 is 13 residues. The V and J ends lost 4 bases and 1 base, in that order; junction bases with no gene match: 1. Germline V gene lookup returns CDR1 GTSNPN and CDR2 SVGIG (reference sequence). CDR3 protein: CAWNGGGTDTQYF. CDR3 DNA, as far as it was read: TGTGCCTGGAACGGGGGGGGCACAGATACG.

Remarks on this clone: The read terminates 3 residues before the CDR3 end, so the remaining end is supplied by the germline J gene. The chain is built from TRBV7-8 and TRBJ2-7, with 10 bases aligning to TRBD1. The V gene's germline CDR1 is SGHVS and CDR2 FQNEAQ. The CDR3 has 16 amino acids. The trim removed 4 bases at V and 4 bases at J, leaving 10 bases unmatched. This CDR3 is CASSYTPGTGVYEQYF. The covered CDR3 bases are TGTGCCAGCAGCTACACCCCCGGGACAGGGGTATACGAG.

In regard to this clone: The CDR3 goes on 3 residues after the read ends, and that part is filled in from the germline J gene. This chain uses TRBV11-2 with TRBJ1-5; 8 positions match TRBD1. J was trimmed by 6 bases and V by 4 bases; bases with no gene match: 8. The CDR3 spans 15 residues. Germline loops: CDR1 SGHAT, CDR2 FQNNGV. The sequenced part of the CDR3 DNA is TGTGCCAGCAGCTCCGGACAGGGATCACGTCAGCCC. Amino acid sequence: CASSSGQGSRQP. The whole CDR3 protein reads CASSSGQGSRQPQHF.

In the case of this clone: The missing CDR3 end, 3 residues past where the read stops, is filled in from the germline J gene. The rearrangement uses TRBV11-3 and TRBJ2-7, with TRBD2 identical over 7 bases. The V gene end was trimmed by 1 base and the J gene end by 2 bases; junction bases not matched to a gene: 2. Germline V CDR1 and CDR2: SGHNT, YENEEA. This CDR3 has 14 residues. CDR3 sequence: CASSLGGGPYEQYF. The CDR3 DNA, read in part, is TGTGCCAGCAGCTTAGGCGGGGGACCCTACGAG.

This clone has a count of ten or more. The read ends 3 residues before the CDR3 terminus; that terminus is restored from the germline J gene. This rearrangement joins TRBV5-1 to TRBJ2-6; D gene unclear. CDR1 is SGHRS and CDR2 is YFSETQ in the germline V gene. This CDR3 is built from 15 residues. The ends were cut back, 0 bases at V and 0 bases at J, with 4 bases in the middle. CDR3 sequence: CASSLEGSGANVLTF. The CDR3 bases that were read are TGCGCCAGCAGCTTGGAGGGCTCTGGGGCCAACGTC.

This clone was counted many times. The CDR3 extends 3 residues past the end of the read, so its final part is completed from the germline J gene. This same CDR3 is encoded by further DNA sequences in the sample. The chain has TRBV6-2 or TRBV6-3 and TRBJ2-3; maybe TRBD1 (5 bases). V dropped 6 bases and J dropped 2 bases, with 9 bases sitting between them. Germline CDR1 reads MNHEY; CDR2 reads SVGEGT. The CDR3 sequence is 13 residues long. CDR3 DNA (partial): TGTGCCAGCAGCGACAGACCCACAGATACG. Translated, it gives CASSDRPTDT. The whole CDR3 protein reads CASSDRPTDTQYF.

This clone has at least ten counts. CDR3 protein: CASSLGAGAEGYTF. Incomplete CDR3 DNA: TGTGCCAGCAGCTTAGGTGCGGGGGCGGAGGGC. V and J are TRBV7-2 and TRBJ1-2; possibly TRBD1 for D (6 bases). The CDR3 end lies 3 residues beyond the end of the read and is filled in from the germline J gene. This CDR3 has 14 residues. Germline-derived CDR1 and CDR2 are SGHTA and FQGNSA.

As to this clone: The CDR3 end lies 3 residues beyond the end of the read and is filled in from the germline J gene. This chain joins TRBV19 and TRBJ1-2; tentatively, D is TRBD1 (5 bases). Trimming cost V 6 bases and J 4 bases, with 15 bases left between them. The CDR3 loop spans 14 amino acids. Looked up from germline, CDR1 is LNHDA and CDR2 is SQIVND (reference sequence). The CDR3 DNA, read in part, is TGTGCCAGTAGGTCCGACGTCGGGGGCTATGGC. Its protein is CASRSDVGGYG. The CDR3 reads in full as CASRSDVGGYGYTF.

There are many counts of this clone. From the germline J gene comes the end of the CDR3, since the read stops 3 residues before it. The chain has TRBV18 and TRBJ2-1; 10 positions agree with TRBD1. Germline-derived CDR1 and CDR2 are KGHSH and LQKENI. The V and J ends lost 1 base and 8 bases, in that order; junction bases with no gene match: 2. The length of the CDR3 is 14 residues. CDR3 DNA (partial): TGTGCCAGCTCACCACGCGGGACAGGGGATGAG. It is translated as CASSPRGTGDE. The full-length CDR3 reads as CASSPRGTGDEQFF.